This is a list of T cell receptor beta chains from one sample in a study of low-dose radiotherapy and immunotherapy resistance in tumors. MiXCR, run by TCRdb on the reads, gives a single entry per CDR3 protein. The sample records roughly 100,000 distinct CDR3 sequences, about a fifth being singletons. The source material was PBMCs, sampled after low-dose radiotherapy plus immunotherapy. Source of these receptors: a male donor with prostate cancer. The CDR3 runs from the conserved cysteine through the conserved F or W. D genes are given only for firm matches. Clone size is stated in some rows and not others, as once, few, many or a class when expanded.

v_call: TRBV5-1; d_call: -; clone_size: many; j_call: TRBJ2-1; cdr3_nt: TGCGCCAGCAGCTTGGGAATGCCCCCTAATGAGCAGTTCTTC; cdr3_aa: CASSLGMPPNEQFF
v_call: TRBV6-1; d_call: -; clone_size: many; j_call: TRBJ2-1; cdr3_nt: TGTGCCAGCAGTGATCCCGGGAACAATGAGCAGTTCTTC; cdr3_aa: CASSDPGNNEQFF
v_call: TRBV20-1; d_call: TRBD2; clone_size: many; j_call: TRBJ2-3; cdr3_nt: TGCAGTGCTAGCGACCCGACTAGCGGGCTTCTGGATACGCAGTATTTT; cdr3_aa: CSASDPTSGLLDTQYF
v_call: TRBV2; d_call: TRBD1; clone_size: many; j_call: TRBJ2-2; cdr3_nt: TGTGCCAGCAGAACAGGGGGCTTCACCGGGGAGCTGTTTTTT; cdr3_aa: CASRTGGFTGELFF
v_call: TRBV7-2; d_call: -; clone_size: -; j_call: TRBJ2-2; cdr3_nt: TGTGCCAGCAGCAGCAACCTAGCTCCCGGGGAGCTGTTTTTT; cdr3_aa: CASSSNLAPGELFF
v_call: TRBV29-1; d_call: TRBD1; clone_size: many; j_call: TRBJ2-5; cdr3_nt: TGCAGCGTTTCCTGGACAGGGCAAGAGACCCAGTACTTC; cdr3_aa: CSVSWTGQETQYF
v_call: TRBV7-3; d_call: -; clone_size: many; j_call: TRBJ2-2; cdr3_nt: TGTGCCAGCAGCCCAAACCCCTCCGGGGAGCTGTTTTTT; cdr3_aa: CASSPNPSGELFF
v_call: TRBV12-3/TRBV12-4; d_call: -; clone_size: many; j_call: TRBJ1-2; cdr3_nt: TGTGCCACGCGATTTTCAGCGTTTGACTATGGCTACACCTTC; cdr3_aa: CATRFSAFDYGYTF
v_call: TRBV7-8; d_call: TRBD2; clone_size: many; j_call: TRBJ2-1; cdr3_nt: TGTGCCAGCAGCCGGAAAGCGGGAGAGAACAATGAGCAGTTCTTC; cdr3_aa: CASSRKAGENNEQFF
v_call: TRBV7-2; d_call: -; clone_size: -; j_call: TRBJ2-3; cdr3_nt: TGTGCCAGCAGCTACCGACCCCGGCAAGATACGCAGTATTTT; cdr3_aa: CASSYRPRQDTQYF
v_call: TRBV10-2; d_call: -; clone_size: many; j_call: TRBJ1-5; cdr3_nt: TGCGCCAGCCAGGACAGAAATCAGCCCCAGCATTTT; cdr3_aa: CASQDRNQPQHF
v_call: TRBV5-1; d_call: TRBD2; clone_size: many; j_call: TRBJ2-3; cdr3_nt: TGCGCCAGCAGCTTGGGCTCTACCGGGGGGGATACGCAGTATTTT; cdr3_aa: CASSLGSTGGDTQYF
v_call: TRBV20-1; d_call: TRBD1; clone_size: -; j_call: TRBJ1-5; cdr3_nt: TGCAGTGCCACGACAGGGTTTAGGTCCGATCAGCCCCAGCATTTT; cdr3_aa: CSATTGFRSDQPQHF
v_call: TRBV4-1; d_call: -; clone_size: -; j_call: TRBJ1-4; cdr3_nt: TGCGCCAGCAGCCAAGTCGCGGGAACTAATGAAAAACTGTTTTTT; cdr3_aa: CASSQVAGTNEKLFF
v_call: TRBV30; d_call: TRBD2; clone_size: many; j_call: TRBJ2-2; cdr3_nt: TGTGCCTGTGCGGGGGGACTGAACACCGGGGAGCTGTTTTTT; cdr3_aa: CACAGGLNTGELFF
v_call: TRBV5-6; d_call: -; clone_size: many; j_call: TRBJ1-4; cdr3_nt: TGTGCCAGCAGTAGGGACGTCAATGAAAAACTGTTTTTT; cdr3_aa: CASSRDVNEKLFF
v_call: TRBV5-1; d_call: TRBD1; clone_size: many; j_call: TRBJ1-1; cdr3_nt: TGCGCCAGCAGCAGGACAGGGCTAGACACTGAAGCTTTCTTT; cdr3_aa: CASSRTGLDTEAFF
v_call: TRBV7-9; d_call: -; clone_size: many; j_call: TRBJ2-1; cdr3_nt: TGTGCCAGCAGCCTTCCAGATCAGGAGCAGTTCTTC; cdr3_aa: CASSLPDQEQFF
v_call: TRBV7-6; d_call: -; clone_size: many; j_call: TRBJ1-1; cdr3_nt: TGTGCCAGCAGCTCCTCCGACAGGAACACTGAAGCTTTCTTT; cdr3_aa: CASSSSDRNTEAFF
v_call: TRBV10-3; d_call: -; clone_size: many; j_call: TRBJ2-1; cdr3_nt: TGTGCCATCAGTGAGTCGAGGGACTACAATGAGCAGTTCTTC; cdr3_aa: CAISESRDYNEQFF
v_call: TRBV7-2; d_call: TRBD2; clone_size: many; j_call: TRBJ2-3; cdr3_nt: TGTGCCAGCAGCTTAGAAGTTGGGGCGGGGGACACAGATACGCAGTATTTT; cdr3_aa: CASSLEVGAGDTDTQYF
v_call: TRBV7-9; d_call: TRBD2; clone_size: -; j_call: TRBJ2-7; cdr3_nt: TGTGCCAGCAGCGGACGTAGCGGGGGCCGTTACGAGCAGTACTTC; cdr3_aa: CASSGRSGGRYEQYF
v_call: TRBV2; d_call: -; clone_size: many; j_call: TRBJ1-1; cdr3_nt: TGTGCCAGCACTAGAAGTTACACGAACACTGAAGCTTTCTTT; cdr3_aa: CASTRSYTNTEAFF
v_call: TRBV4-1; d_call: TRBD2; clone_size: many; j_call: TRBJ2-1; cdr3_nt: TGCGCCAGCAGCTTAGGAAGGGCTAGCGGGGGGTCTCGGAATGAGCAGTTCTTC; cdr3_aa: CASSLGRASGGSRNEQFF
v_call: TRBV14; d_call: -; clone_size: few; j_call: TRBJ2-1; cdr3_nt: TGTGCCAGCAGCCAGGATTCATATTGGGGGGTCTACAATGAGCAGTTCTTC; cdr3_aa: CASSQDSYWGVYNEQFF
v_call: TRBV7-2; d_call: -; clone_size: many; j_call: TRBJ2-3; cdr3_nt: TGTGCCAGCAGCTTAGATAAGAGCACAGATACGCAGTATTTT; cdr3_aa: CASSLDKSTDTQYF
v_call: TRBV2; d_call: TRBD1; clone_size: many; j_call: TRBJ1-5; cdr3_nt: TGTGCCAGCAACGGGGCAGGGGGCGGATATCAGCCCCAGCATTTT; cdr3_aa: CASNGAGGGYQPQHF
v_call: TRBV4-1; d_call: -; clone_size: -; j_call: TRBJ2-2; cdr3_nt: TGCGCCAGCAGCCAAGATGGACTTACGGGACATCCGGCCGGGGAGCTGTTTTTT; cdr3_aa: CASSQDGLTGHPAGELFF
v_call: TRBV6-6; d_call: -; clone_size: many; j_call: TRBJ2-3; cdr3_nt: TGTGCCAGCAGTTTAGGGATCATAGTCGATACGCAGTATTTT; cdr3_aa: CASSLGIIVDTQYF
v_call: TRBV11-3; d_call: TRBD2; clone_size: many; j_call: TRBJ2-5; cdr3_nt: TGTGCCAGCAGCCCTGGCCGGGGGGTTGAGACCCAGTACTTC; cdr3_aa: CASSPGRGVETQYF
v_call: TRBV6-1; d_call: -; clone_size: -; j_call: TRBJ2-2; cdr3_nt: -; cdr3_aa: CASTPNTGELFFFFF
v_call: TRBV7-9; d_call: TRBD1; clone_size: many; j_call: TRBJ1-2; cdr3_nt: TGTGCCAGCAGCTCCTTAGCCGGGACAGGAACTAACTATGGCTACACCTTC; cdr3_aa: CASSSLAGTGTNYGYTF
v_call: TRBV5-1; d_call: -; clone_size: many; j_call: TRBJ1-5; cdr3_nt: TGCGCCAGCAGCTGGGACCATGATCAGCCCCAGCATTTT; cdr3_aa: CASSWDHDQPQHF
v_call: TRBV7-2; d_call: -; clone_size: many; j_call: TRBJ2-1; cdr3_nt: TGTGCCAGCAGCTTATGGGGTGATGAGCAGTTCTTC; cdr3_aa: CASSLWGDEQFF
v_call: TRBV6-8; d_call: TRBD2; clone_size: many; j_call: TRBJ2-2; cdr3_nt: TGTGCCAGCAGTTCCACTAGCGACTCGGGGGAGCTGTTTTTT; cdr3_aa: CASSSTSDSGELFF
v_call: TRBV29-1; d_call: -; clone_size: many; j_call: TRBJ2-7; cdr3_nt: TGCAGCGCCTTGAGCGGCGAGCAGTACTTC; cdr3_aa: CSALSGEQYF
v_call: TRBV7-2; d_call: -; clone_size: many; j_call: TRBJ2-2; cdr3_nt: TGTGCCAGCAGTTTCGCAGAGGCCGGGGAGCTGTTTTTT; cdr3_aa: CASSFAEAGELFF
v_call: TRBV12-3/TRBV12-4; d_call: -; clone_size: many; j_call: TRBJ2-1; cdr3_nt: TGTGCCAGCAGCCCAGGGGCGGAGTTCTACAATGAGCAGTTCTTC; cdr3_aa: CASSPGAEFYNEQFF
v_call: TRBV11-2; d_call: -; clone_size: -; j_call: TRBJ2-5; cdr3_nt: TGTGCCAGCAGCCGAACAGGCCCCGGGGAGACCCAGTACTTC; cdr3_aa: CASSRTGPGETQYF
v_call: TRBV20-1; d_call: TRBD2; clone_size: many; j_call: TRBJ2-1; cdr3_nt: TGCAGTGCTACTGGGACTATAAATGAGCAGTTCTTC; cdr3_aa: CSATGTINEQFF
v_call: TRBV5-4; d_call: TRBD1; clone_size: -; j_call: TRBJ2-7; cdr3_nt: TGTGCCAGCAGCAGTACAGGGGCCGAGCAGTACTTC; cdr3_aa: CASSSTGAEQYF
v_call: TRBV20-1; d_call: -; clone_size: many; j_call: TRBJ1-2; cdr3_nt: TGCAGTGCTAGAGCCTCCACTAACAGGGAAGCCTATGGCTACACCTTC; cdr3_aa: CSARASTNREAYGYTF
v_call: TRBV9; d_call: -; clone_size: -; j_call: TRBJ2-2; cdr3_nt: TGTGCCAGCAGCCGAAAGGATGACACCGGGGAGCTGTTTTTT; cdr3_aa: CASSRKDDTGELFF
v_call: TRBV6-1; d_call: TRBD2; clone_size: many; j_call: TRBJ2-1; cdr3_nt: TGTGCCAGCAGTGTTCTGCGGGGGGGAATCCAGCCTGAGCAGTTCTTC; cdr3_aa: CASSVLRGGIQPEQFF
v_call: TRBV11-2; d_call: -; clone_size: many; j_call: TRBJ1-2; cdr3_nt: TGTGCCAGCAGCGAGGGGAACTATGGCTACACCTTC; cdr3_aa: CASSEGNYGYTF
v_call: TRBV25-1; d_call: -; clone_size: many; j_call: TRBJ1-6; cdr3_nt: TGTGCCAGCAGTGCTGGGGGCGGGAATTCACCCCTCCACTTT; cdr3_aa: CASSAGGGNSPLHF
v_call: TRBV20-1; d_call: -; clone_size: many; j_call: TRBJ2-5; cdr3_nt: TGCAGTGCCATACTAGGTTTGGGACAAGAGACCCAGTACTTC; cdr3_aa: CSAILGLGQETQYF
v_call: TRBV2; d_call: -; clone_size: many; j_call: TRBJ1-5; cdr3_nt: TGTGCCAGCAGTGTGGCAGGGAATCAGCCCCAGCATTTT; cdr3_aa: CASSVAGNQPQHF
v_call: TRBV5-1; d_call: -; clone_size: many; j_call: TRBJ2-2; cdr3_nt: TGCGCCAGCAGCCCCGACAGTGGTGTAGCCGGGGAGCTGTTTTTT; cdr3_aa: CASSPDSGVAGELFF
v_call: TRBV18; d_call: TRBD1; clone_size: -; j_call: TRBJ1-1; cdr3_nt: TGTGCCAGCTCACCCGGGACAGGCTGGGTGACTGAAGCTTTCTTT; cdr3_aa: CASSPGTGWVTEAFF